The 21 T cell receptor beta chains listed next were all sequenced from one sample in a study of control samples from healthy donors and cancer patients. Measured with immunoSEQ multiplex PCR; TCRdb has only the in-frame clones, and not every one. This table has roughly 120,000 clones, 88% appearing once. Material for sequencing was blood. Receptors were obtained from a middle-aged man in good health.

The rearrangement uses TRBV27 and TRBJ2-1, with 7 positions matching TRBD2. Trimming removed 4 bases from V and 1 base from J; junction bases left unmatched: 7. Germline lookup yields CDR1 MNHEY and CDR2 SMNVEV (reference sequence). This CDR3 is built from 16 residues. The CDR3 is CASSSSGFRSYNEQFF. CDR3 nucleotides: TGTGCCAGCAGTTCTAGCGGTTTTAGGTCCTACAATGAGCAGTTCTTC.

This chain uses TRBV18 with TRBJ1-5, with D unclear. The germline V and J ends were trimmed by 2 bases and 0 bases, with 11 bases remaining between them. Looked up from germline, CDR1 is KGHSH and CDR2 is LQKENI. CDR3 length: 16 amino acids. For the CDR3, the DNA is TGTGCCAGCTCACCATGGGAAGATTCTAGCAATCAGCCCCAGCATTTT. Translated, it gives CASSPWEDSSNQPQHF.

In this sample, this clone turned up once. This chain joins TRBV21-1 and TRBJ1-2. TRBV21-1 is a known pseudogene. This CDR3 spans 13 amino acids. Written as DNA, the CDR3 is TGTGCCAGCAGCAAAGGTATCAACGAATGCTACACCTTC. This gives the protein CASSKGINECYTF.

The rearrangement links TRBV18 to TRBJ2-3; D may be TRBD1 (5 bases). The V end lost 1 base, the J end lost 4 bases, and 9 bases lay between the germline ends. From germline, CDR1 is KGHSH and CDR2 LQKENI. This CDR3 is built from 14 residues. The CDR3 sequence is CASSPQGRSDTQYF. In nucleotides, the CDR3 is TGTGCCAGCTCACCACAGGGGCGCTCAGATACGCAGTATTTT.

The chain links TRBV5-1 to TRBJ2-2; D uncertain. This CDR3 region has 16 residues. The germline gives CDR1 SGHRS, CDR2 YFSETQ. V gave up 4 bases and J gave up 2 bases, with 15 bases separating them. CDR3 amino acids: CASSPDPGSNTGELFF. As DNA, the CDR3 is TGCGCCAGCAGCCCGGATCCAGGCAGCAACACCGGGGAGCTGTTTTTT.

A word on this clone: The identical CDR3 is also encoded by other nucleotide sequences in the sample. The rearrangement uses TRBV6-6 and TRBJ2-2; a possible D gene is TRBD2 (7 bases). The CDR3 totals 14 residues. CDR1 MNHNY and CDR2 SVGAGI come from the germline V gene (reference sequence). The V end lost 5 bases, the J end lost 7 bases, and 14 bases lay between the germline ends. CDR3 DNA: TGTGCCAGCAGTCCACGAGGGGGGGGCGGGGAGCTGTTTTTT. Its translation: CASSPRGGGGELFF.

The chain has TRBV5-1 and TRBJ1-3; weak D call: TRBD1 (6 bases). Per germline, CDR1 SGHRS and CDR2 YFSETQ. The CDR3 runs 16 residues. The ends were cut back, 5 bases at V and 0 bases at J, with 15 bases in the middle. The CDR3 sequence is CASSREGVVSGNTIYF. The CDR3 DNA is TGCGCCAGCAGTCGGGAGGGGGTCGTCTCTGGAAACACCATATATTTT. Using reference TRBV5-1 and TRBJ1-3 for the parts outside the CDR3, the full variable domain is KAGVTQTPRYLIKTRGQQVTLSCSPISGHRSVSWYQQTPGQGLQFLFEYFSETQRNKGNFPGRFSGRQFSNSRSEMNVSTLELGDSALYLCASSREGVVSGNTIYFGEGSWLTVV.

This clone appeared a single time. The chain uses TRBV24-1 and TRBJ1-2, with 7 nucleotides matching TRBD1. This CDR3 region has 13 residues. Trimming at V came to 3 bases and at J to 7 bases, leaving 4 bases not matched to a gene. Germline-derived CDR1 and CDR2 are KGHDR and SFDVKD. CDR3 coding DNA: TGTGCCACCAGTGATCGACAGGGCCTTGGCTACACCTTC. Residues: CATSDRQGLGYTF.

The V call is TRBV4-2, the J call TRBJ1-6; 10 nucleotides line up with TRBD1. Trimming at V came to 3 bases and at J to 7 bases, leaving 6 bases not matched to a gene. The CDR3 covers 16 residues. Germline CDR1 LGHNA, CDR2 YNFKEQ. DNA for the CDR3: TGTGCCAGCAGCCAGGGACAGGGGCCAGCGAATTCACCCCTCCACTTT. Its protein is CASSQGQGPANSPLHF.

The chain has TRBV2 and TRBJ2-5, with D possibly matching TRBD2 (5 bases). Per germline, CDR1 SNHLY and CDR2 FYNNEI. The V and J ends lost 1 base and 2 bases respectively, with 14 bases between them. The CDR3 consists of 16 residues. The CDR3 protein is CASSEGAGLGQETQYF. The CDR3 region has the DNA TGTGCCAGCAGTGAAGGGGCGGGTCTGGGACAAGAGACCCAGTACTTC.

This rearrangement joins TRBV13 to TRBJ2-2; D gene ambiguous. Germline V lookup: CDR1 PRHDT, CDR2 FYEKMQ (reference sequence). The CDR3 runs to 15 residues. V lost 0 bases and J lost 3, with 8 bases in between. CDR3 coding DNA: TGTGCCAGCAGCTTAGGCCTCAGATACACCGGGGAGCTGTTTTTT. Translated, it gives CASSLGLRYTGELFF.

V gene TRBV4-1 combines with J gene TRBJ1-2; TRBD1 matches 9 bases. This CDR3 contains 16 residues. Unmatched junction bases numbered 9, after V lost 6 bases and J lost 1 base. Germline lookup yields CDR1 MGHRA and CDR2 YSYEKL. The CDR3 DNA reads as TGCGCCAGCAGACGCCCCGGGACAGGGCATAACTATGGCTACACCTTC. This codes for CASRRPGTGHNYGYTF.

This clone was counted a few times. This chain links TRBV11-3 with TRBJ1-4; perhaps TRBD1 as D (5 bases). Trimming took 3 bases from V and 5 from J, leaving 13 bases between them. This CDR3 comprises 15 residues. Germline V gene lookup returns CDR1 SGHNT and CDR2 YENEEA. CDR3 in amino acids: CASSFPGKGNEKLFF. Written as DNA, the CDR3 is TGTGCCAGCAGCTTTCCAGGAAAGGGGAATGAAAAACTGTTTTTT.

There are a few counts of this clone. Additional DNA sequences in this sample encode the identical CDR3. The gene calls are TRBV4-3 and TRBJ1-2; no firm D call. The germline V gene encodes CDR1 LGHNA and CDR2 YSLEER. The V end was cut by 1 base, the J end by 4 bases, with 4 bases between. The CDR3 is 12 amino acids. DNA for the CDR3: TGCGCCAGCAGCCAAGGGATCTATGGCTACACCTTC. This encodes CASSQGIYGYTF.

This clone was seen only once. V usage is TRBV19 and J usage is TRBJ1-2, with D perhaps matching TRBD1 (5 bases). V was trimmed by 6 bases and J by 2 bases, leaving 19 bases between them. CDR3 length equals 16 residues. Looked up from germline, CDR1 is LNHDA and CDR2 is SQIVND (reference sequence). This CDR3 reads CASRLRTPSQNYGYTF. The CDR3 DNA sequence: TGTGCCAGTAGGCTTAGGACACCTTCCCAAAACTATGGCTACACCTTC.

This chain connects TRBV19 to TRBJ2-4; the D call may be TRBD1 or TRBD2 (5 bases each). V was trimmed by 7 bases and J by 0 bases, leaving 10 bases between them. Germline assignment: CDR1 LNHDA and CDR2 SQIVND (reference sequence). This CDR3 region has 14 residues. CDR3 DNA: TGTGCCAGTAAGAGAGGGGAAGCCAAAAACATTCAGTACTTC. Protein: CASKRGEAKNIQYF.

The chain carries TRBV3-1 (or the pseudogene TRBV3-2) and TRBJ1-5; 7 bases are a match to TRBD1. This CDR3 spans 14 amino acids. V trimming: 4 bases; J trimming: 7 bases; junction bases outside the gene matches: 7. In germline, CDR1 is LGHDT, CDR2 YNNKEL (reference sequence). In nucleotides, the CDR3 is TGTGCCAGCAGCCGGAGACAGGGCAGGCAGCCCCAGCATTTT. Its protein is CASSRRQGRQPQHF.

This clone has a single count. The chain recombines TRBV24-1 with TRBJ2-1, with 11 nucleotides matching TRBD2. The CDR3 spans 15 residues. V dropped 4 bases and J dropped 6; count of bases not matched to a gene: 4. Germline V gene lookup returns CDR1 KGHDR and CDR2 SFDVKD. CDR3 amino acids: CATSEIGLAGNEQFF. CDR3 DNA sequence: TGTGCCACCAGTGAGATTGGACTAGCGGGCAATGAGCAGTTCTTC.

In this sample, this clone turned up a few times. The CDR3 loop is CASSAKQGNTEAFF. CDR3 nucleotides: TGTGCCAGCAGCGCGAAACAGGGGAACACTGAAGCTTTCTTT. The rearrangement uses TRBV7-3 and TRBJ1-1; tentatively, D is TRBD1 (6 bases). The V and J ends lost 5 bases and 1 base respectively, with 11 bases between them. The CDR3 has 14 residues. Germline-derived CDR1 and CDR2 are SGHTA and FQGTGA.

The chain recombines TRBV7-3 with TRBJ2-1; tentatively, D is TRBD2 (5 bases). Germline values: CDR1 SGHTA, CDR2 FQGTGA. This CDR3 comprises 14 residues. The V end lost 6 bases, the J end lost 0 bases, and 9 bases lay between the germline ends. CDR3 amino acids: CASRDSSSYNEQFF. The CDR3 nucleotides read TGTGCCAGCAGGGACTCAAGCTCCTACAATGAGCAGTTCTTC.

The chain carries TRBV19 and TRBJ2-1, with D perhaps matching TRBD1 (6 bases). The CDR3 length is 14 residues. Trimming stripped 3 bases from V and 2 bases from J, with 8 bases between. Germline CDR1 and CDR2: LNHDA and SQIVND (reference sequence). CDR3 residues: CASSMDRTYNEQFF. The CDR3 DNA reads as TGTGCCAGTAGTATGGACAGAACCTACAATGAGCAGTTCTTC.